This T cell receptor beta chain stems from a study of cytomegalovirus exposure and HLA in healthy donors. Findings and limits, study-wide: HLA alleles showed associations with about 15,000 TCR beta sequences in a later analysis, at a 0.05 false discovery rate. Several top significant clusters appeared, in a later analysis, to be linked to common viral pathogens.

The PCR was carried out with 60 Vbeta primers and 13 Jbeta primers. The repertoire was sequenced with immunoSEQ multiplex PCR; TCRdb's copy has only in-frame clones and lacks some. Of fewer than 250,000 clones listed, 75% to 85% are singletons. Details on this clone: Its antigen remains unidentified.

Sequencing used PBMCs. The clonotype originates from a woman between 50 and 59 years old in good health and CMV-seronegative.

The CDR3 DNA reads as TGTGCCAGTAGTGGTCGACAGGGGGCGGTTGCTAATGAAAAACTGTTTTTT. This translates into CASSGRQGAVANEKLFF. The chain has TRBV19 and TRBJ1-4; 10 bases match TRBD1. The trim removed 5 bases at V and 3 bases at J, leaving 9 bases unmatched. The CDR3 is 17 amino acids. CDR1 LNHDA and CDR2 SQIVND come from the germline V gene (reference sequence).